One sample yielded the 19 T cell receptor beta chains listed below, sequenced in a study of Tregs in tolerant kidney transplant recipients. This table comes from immunoSEQ multiplex PCR, and its TCRdb copy is limited to in-frame clones, with some not included. The sample includes 90,000 or so clones, approximately 92% of them seen just once. The material sequenced was CD8+ T cells from blood. These receptor sequences come from a human donor in good health.

This sequence joins TRBV27 and TRBJ2-2, with D perhaps matching TRBD1 (5 bases). The CDR3 extends over 15 amino acids. From germline, CDR1 is MNHEY and CDR2 SMNVEV (reference sequence). Deletions cut 8 bases from V and 7 bases from J, with 20 bases between. The CDR3 loop reads CASLPPSGLGGELFF. The CDR3 DNA is TGTGCCAGCTTGCCTCCATCAGGGTTGGGCGGGGAGCTGTTTTTT.

The chain links TRBV13 to TRBJ2-5, with TRBD2 identical over 12 bases. Germline V gene lookup returns CDR1 PRHDT and CDR2 FYEKMQ (reference sequence). The junction had 8 bases not matched to a gene; V was cut back by 5 bases and J by 1 base. The CDR3 spans 17 residues. CDR3 DNA: TGTGCCAGCAGCCCCTATGGACTAGCGGGGTTCCAAGAGACCCAGTACTTC. This translates into CASSPYGLAGFQETQYF.

The gene calls are TRBV7-8 and TRBJ2-1, with 10 bases matching TRBD2. The CDR3 is 21 residues long. The junction had 16 bases not matched to a gene; V was cut back by 2 bases and J by 0 bases. Germline V CDR1 and CDR2: SGHVS, FQNEAQ. CDR3 amino acids: CASSLRVTELAGINSYNEQFF. DNA for the CDR3: TGTGCCAGCAGCTTAAGGGTGACGGAACTAGCGGGGATAAACTCCTACAATGAGCAGTTCTTC.

The J gene is TRBJ2-3, the V gene TRBV21-1; the table's D gene call, TRBD2, was not cross checked with the DNA. TRBV21-1 has pseudogene status. The CDR3 length is 15 residues. CDR3: CASSKKAASGAQQYF. CDR3 sequence (DNA): TGTGCCAGCAGCAAAAAAGCGGCTAGCGGGGCCCAACAGTATTTT.

This chain uses TRBV19 with TRBJ2-1; 8 positions agree with TRBD2. The CDR3 length is 16 residues. Germline V CDR1 and CDR2: LNHDA, SQIVND (reference sequence). Trimming at V came to 0 bases and at J to 2 bases, leaving 3 bases not matched to a gene. In DNA, the CDR3 is TGTGCCAGTAGTATAGATCGGGAGGGCACCTACAATGAGCAGTTCTTC. It yields the protein CASSIDREGTYNEQFF. Full variable domain (outside the CDR3, taken from reference TRBV19 and TRBJ2-1): DGGITQSPKYLFRKEGQNVTLSCEQNLNHDAMYWYRQDPGQGLRLIYYSQIVNDFQKGDIAEGYSVSREKKESFPLTVTSAQKNPTAFYLCASSIDREGTYNEQFFGPGTRLTVL.

J is TRBJ2-1 and V is TRBV2; TRBD1 aligns across 9 bases. CDR1 is SNHLY and CDR2 is FYNNEI in the germline V gene. J gave up 2 bases and V 6 bases, and 11 bases lay outside the gene matches. The CDR3 extends over 17 amino acids. CDR3 sequence (DNA): TGTGCCAGCAGCGACGGACAGGGGACCAGCGCCTACAATGAGCAGTTCTTC. Its translation is CASSDGQGTSAYNEQFF.

The V call is TRBV30, the J call TRBJ2-1, with D hard to call. The germline gives CDR1 GTSNPN, CDR2 SVGIG (reference sequence). CDR3 size: 13 residues. V was cut by 4 bases and J by 9 bases, with 16 bases left in between. This CDR3 reads CAWTGSNYGEQFF. The CDR3 nucleotides read TGTGCCTGGACGGGTTCAAATTACGGTGAGCAGTTCTTC.

This chain connects TRBV14 to TRBJ2-7; D perhaps matches TRBD1 (5 bases). The CDR3 has 14 residues. Germline CDR1 is SGHDN and CDR2 is FVKESK. V was clipped by 2 bases and J by 6 bases, with 14 bases between them. CDR3 in DNA: TGTGCCAGCAGCCAACGTTCTTCAGGGCCCGAGCAGTACTTC. This sequence encodes CASSQRSSGPEQYF.

V is TRBV7-9 and J is TRBJ2-5; D gene uncertain. This CDR3 region has 13 residues. V was pared by 6 bases and J by 5 bases, with 13 bases between. In germline, CDR1 is SEHNR, CDR2 FQNEAQ (reference sequence). CDR3 nucleotide sequence: TGTGCCAGCAGTCCACCAACTGGGGAGACCCAGTACTTC. It is translated as CASSPPTGETQYF.

The V call is TRBV4-1, the J call TRBJ2-7; 10 bases map to TRBD1. V was clipped by 1 base and J by 3 bases; unmatched bases: 3. The germline gives CDR1 MGHRA, CDR2 YSYEKL. The CDR3 runs to 15 residues. CDR3 bases: TGCGCCAGCAGCCAAGGGGACAGGGGAGTCTACGAGCAGTACTTC. This encodes CASSQGDRGVYEQYF.

The chain links TRBV27 to TRBJ2-1; D may be TRBD1 or TRBD2 (5 bases each). The CDR3 spans 13 residues. Trimming took 6 bases from V and 10 from J, leaving 16 bases between them. Germline assignment: CDR1 MNHEY and CDR2 SMNVEV (reference sequence). CDR3 region: CASSRGPYYEQFF. The DNA for the CDR3 is TGTGCCAGCAGCCGGGGCCCTTATTACGAGCAGTTCTTC.

J is TRBJ2-5 and V is TRBV7-9; no reliable D call. The CDR3 extends over 13 amino acids. V shed 5 bases and J shed 5 bases, with 12 bases lying between them. Germline V gene sequence: CDR1 SEHNR, CDR2 FQNEAQ (reference sequence). The CDR3 is CASSTTDGETQYF. The CDR3 DNA follows: TGTGCCAGCAGCACCACTGACGGCGAGACCCAGTACTTC.

This sequence joins TRBV27 and TRBJ2-7; no definite D call. CDR1 is MNHEY, CDR2 SMNVEV, per germline (reference sequence). Trimming pared 8 bases from V and 6 bases from J, leaving 11 bases between. The CDR3 loop spans 11 amino acids. CDR3 coding DNA: TGTGCCAGCTCGGACCTCCTCGAGCAGTACTTC. Its protein is CASSDLLEQYF.

This chain links TRBV6-5 with TRBJ2-7; no definite D call. Germline CDR1 reads MNHEY; CDR2 reads SVGAGI. The CDR3 totals 16 residues. Between the trimmed V and J ends, which lost 0 bases and 2 bases, there was a span of 14 bases. CDR3 nucleotides: TGTGCCAGCAGTTACTCCCCGCGCTCAGTGACCTACGAGCAGTACTTC. Its protein product is CASSYSPRSVTYEQYF.

The J gene is TRBJ2-6, the V gene TRBV27; D is unresolved. This CDR3 is 15 amino acids long. Trimming shortened V by 3 bases and J by 0 bases, and 6 bases separated the two germline ends. Germline V gives CDR1 MNHEY, CDR2 SMNVEV (reference sequence). The CDR3 DNA follows: TGTGCCAGCAGTTTCGTGAGCTCTGGGGCCAACGTCCTGACTTTC. The encoded protein is CASSFVSSGANVLTF.

The J gene is TRBJ2-1, the V gene TRBV6-5, with no clear D. V lost 0 bases, J lost 9 bases, and 6 bases lay in between. Per germline, CDR1 MNHEY and CDR2 SVGAGI. The CDR3 runs 12 residues. This CDR3 reads CASSYSIAEQFF. The DNA of the CDR3 is TGTGCCAGCAGTTACTCGATAGCTGAGCAGTTCTTC.

The CDR3 protein is CASSLSLAALSEQFF. CDR3 sequence (DNA): TGTGCCAGCAGTCTTAGTCTAGCGGCCTTGAGTGAGCAGTTCTTC. The genes are TRBV7-8 and TRBJ2-1; 7 nucleotides match TRBD2. With 6 bases clipped from V and 9 bases from J, the junction kept 14 bases outside the gene matches. This CDR3 contains 15 residues. In germline, CDR1 is SGHVS, CDR2 FQNEAQ.

Turning to this clone: Sequence at one end of the junction differs from germline and may be a read error. The rearrangement joins TRBV29-1 to TRBJ2-3; D could derive from TRBD1 or TRBD2 (6 bases each). The germline V gene has CDR1 SQVTM and CDR2 ANQGSEA. The CDR3 length is 10 residues. CDR3 in amino acids: CSVPRVGGHF. CDR3 nucleotides: TGCAGCGTACCACGGGTAGGGGGGCATTTT.

This rearrangement joins TRBV4-1 to TRBJ1-2, with TRBD1 matching over 8 bases. V was clipped by 1 base and J by 5 bases; unmatched bases: 9. The CDR3 runs 16 residues. The germline CDR1 and CDR2 sequences are MGHRA and YSYEKL. CDR3 region: CASSQADRGRRYGYTF. The DNA for the CDR3 is TGCGCCAGCAGCCAAGCCGACAGGGGCCGGAGGTATGGCTACACCTTC.